This is a list of T cell receptor beta chains from one sample in a study of blood T cell repertoires in COVID-19. Sequencing used immunoSEQ multiplex PCR; TCRdb keeps in-frame clones, though not all of them. Of roughly 330,000 clones in the sample, 80% to 90% are singletons; the top ten hold about 4.7%. Sequencing input: PBMCs or T cells enriched from blood (not recorded which). The receptors originated from a young man who had recovered from COVID-19. Each CDR3 is given with its conserved first and last residue. Each record gives: J gene, V gene, clone size, D gene, CDR3 protein, CDR3 DNA. A D gene is named only where the DNA matches it firmly. Size is stated for part of the rows, as once, few or many counts, or as a class when the clone is expanded.

TRBJ2-5,TRBV6-5,-,TRBD1,CASRLNDREQETQYF,TGTGCCAGCCGACTAAACGACAGGGAACAAGAGACCCAGTACTTC
TRBJ2-3,TRBV9,-,-,CASSVAGGLTDTQYF,TGTGCCAGCAGCGTAGCCGGGGGACTCACAGATACGCAGTATTTT
TRBJ2-1,TRBV5-1,-,-,CASSLTGRKVNEQFF,TGCGCCAGCAGCTTGACCGGGAGAAAGGTCAATGAGCAGTTCTTC
TRBJ2-3,TRBV7-2,-,-,CASSSVGGWTDTQYF,TGTGCCAGCAGCTCCGTAGGGGGATGGACAGATACGCAGTATTTT
TRBJ1-2,TRBV12-3/TRBV12-4,-,TRBD1,CASRGTVYGYTF,TGTGCCAGCCGGGGGACAGTCTATGGCTACACCTTC
TRBJ1-4,TRBV28,-,-,CASSPRGGPLNEKLFF,TGTGCCAGCAGCCCTAGGGGGGGGCCACTTAATGAAAAACTGTTTTTT
TRBJ2-1,TRBV6-1,-,-,CASSDPGFHNEQFF,TGTGCCAGCAGTGACCCAGGGTTTCACAATGAGCAGTTCTTC
TRBJ1-1,TRBV14,-,-,CASSQGRNTEAFF,TGTGCCAGCAGCCAGGGCCGGAACACTGAAGCTTTCTTT
TRBJ2-7,TRBV29-1,-,TRBD1,CSVEDGTAAYEQYF,TGCAGCGTGGAGGACGGGACAGCTGCCTACGAGCAGTACTTC
TRBJ1-2,TRBV9,few,-,CASSVEWKGDGYTF,TGTGCCAGCAGCGTAGAATGGAAGGGGGATGGCTACACCTTC